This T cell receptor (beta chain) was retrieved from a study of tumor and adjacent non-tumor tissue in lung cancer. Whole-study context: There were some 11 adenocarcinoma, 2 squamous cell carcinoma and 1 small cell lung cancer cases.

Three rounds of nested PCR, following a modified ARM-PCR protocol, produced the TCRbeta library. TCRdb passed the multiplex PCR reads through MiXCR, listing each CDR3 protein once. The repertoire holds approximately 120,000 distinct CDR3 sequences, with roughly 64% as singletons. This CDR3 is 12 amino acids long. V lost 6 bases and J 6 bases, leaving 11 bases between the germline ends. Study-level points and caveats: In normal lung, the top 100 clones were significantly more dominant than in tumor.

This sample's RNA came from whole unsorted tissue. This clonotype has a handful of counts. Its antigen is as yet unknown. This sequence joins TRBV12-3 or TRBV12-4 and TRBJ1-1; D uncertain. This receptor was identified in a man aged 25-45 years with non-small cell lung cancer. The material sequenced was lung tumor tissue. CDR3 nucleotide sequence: TGTGCCAGCAGCTCGACTCAGGCTGAAGCTTTCTTT. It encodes CASSSTQAEAFF.